Here is one TCR beta chain with its context. The antigen is not known. This sample stems from a study of siplizumab effects on memory and regulatory T cells. Study-level results: Naive versus memory phenotype went unassigned for roughly 80-96% of proliferating CD4+ or CD8+ clones. The diversity of naive T cells seemed greater than that of memory cells, and their alloresponse contribution seemed major. Mappable alloreactive CD4+ clones came from Treg cells 68.8% of the time on average with siplizumab, against roughly 27% in controls. In siplizumab cultures, the suppressive function of proliferating Tregs remained unconfirmed.

The protocol was immunoSEQ multiplex PCR, while the TCRdb copy is restricted to in-frame clones and leaves out a portion. The table shows more than 85,000 clones, with about 90% occurring only once. V shed 1 base, J shed 1 base, and the junction held 10 bases outside the gene matches. Germline loops: CDR1 LNHDA, CDR2 SQIVND (reference sequence). There are 19 residues in the CDR3. The J gene is TRBJ2-5, the V gene TRBV19; 12 nucleotides agree with TRBD1. Specimen: CD4+ T cells sorted from blood. The TCR originated in a human donor in good health. Some clones in this sample may be carry-over from other donors' samples. This chain's CDR3 is CASSIVSRGTGGLQETQYF. Written as DNA, the CDR3 is TGTGCCAGTAGTATAGTTAGTCGGGGGACAGGGGGCCTCCAAGAGACCCAGTACTTC.